One and the same sample provided the 19 T cell receptor beta chains below, sequenced in a study of T-cell reconstitution after alpha-beta-depleted transplantation in children. As it was prepared, the TCRbeta library received unique molecular identifiers. TCRdb redid the calling of the PCR reads with MiXCR, one entry per CDR3 protein. The sample has 640,000 or so distinct CDR3 sequences, 16% seen once. Specimen: PBMCs from the stem cell graft donor, collected from the stem cell graft. These receptor sequences come from a human donor who donated a stem cell graft to a child with acute myeloid leukemia.

The table lists this clonotype with many counts. This sequence joins TRBV10-3 and TRBJ2-1; D remains ambiguous. CDR1 ENHRY and CDR2 SYGVKD come from the germline V gene. V shed 7 bases and J shed 4 bases, with 5 bases lying between them. The CDR3 covers 11 residues. CDR3 DNA sequence: TGTGCCATCACGGTATACAATGAGCAGTTCTTC. Residues: CAITVYNEQFF.

The table lists this clonotype with a count of one. The V and J genes are TRBV7-2 and TRBJ1-1; no reliable D call. Trimming removed 2 bases at V and 1 base at J, with 11 bases between. This CDR3 comprises 15 residues. Germline V gene data show CDR1 as SGHTA and CDR2 as FQGNSA. CDR3 nucleotides: TGTGCCAGCAGCTTACAACAGTTGGGGAACACTGAAGCTTTCTTT. It specifies CASSLQQLGNTEAFF.

This clonotype appeared many times. The rearrangement uses TRBV25-1 and TRBJ1-1; a possible D gene is TRBD1 (5 bases). CDR3 length: 13 amino acids. Germline lookup yields CDR1 MGHDK and CDR2 SYGVNS. Trimming removed 10 bases from V and 2 bases from J, with 14 bases in between. The CDR3: CATTDSINTEAFF. Written as DNA, the CDR3 is TGTGCCACCACTGACAGTATAAACACTGAAGCTTTCTTT. The variable domain in full, with the rest retrieved from reference TRBV25-1 and TRBJ1-1, is EADIYQTPRYLVIGTGKKITLECSQTMGHDKMYWYQQDPGMELHLIHYSYGVNSTEKGDLSSESTVSRIRTEHFPLTLESARPSHTSQYLCATTDSINTEAFFGQGTRLTVV.

This clonotype was recorded many times. V and J are TRBV20-1 and TRBJ1-5; TRBD1 agrees at 7 bases. Per germline, CDR1 DFQATT and CDR2 SNEGSKA (reference sequence). The junction had 6 bases not matched to a gene; V was cut back by 4 bases and J by 6 bases. The CDR3 extends over 13 amino acids. This CDR3 is CSATDRSGQPQHF. CDR3 in DNA: TGCAGTGCTACGGACAGGTCGGGTCAGCCCCAGCATTTT.

This clonotype has a handful of counts. The V gene is TRBV6-1, the J gene TRBJ1-6; D gene uncertain. Germline CDR1 and CDR2: MNHNS and SASEGT. The CDR3 length is 18 residues. V was clipped by 5 bases and J by 9 bases, with 26 bases between them. The CDR3 DNA is TGTGCCAGCAGTCAAACCCGACGGGGTCTGAGCGGACGTTCACCCCTCCACTTT. Protein sequence: CASSQTRRGLSGRSPLHF.

The gene calls are TRBV20-1 and TRBJ2-5; TRBD2 aligns across 7 bases. Trimming at V came to 7 bases and at J to 5 bases, leaving 10 bases not matched to a gene. In germline, CDR1 is DFQATT, CDR2 SNEGSKA (reference sequence). This CDR3 is built from 13 residues. CDR3 DNA: TGCAGTGTTGGGGGAGGGAGGTTGGAGACCCAGTACTTC. The encoded protein is CSVGGGRLETQYF.

This rearrangement joins TRBV15 to TRBJ1-5; the match to TRBD1 covers 8 bases. The trim removed 9 bases at V and 0 bases at J, leaving 4 bases unmatched. This CDR3 contains 14 residues. Germline CDR1 is LNHNV and CDR2 is YYDKDF (reference sequence). CDR3 coding DNA: TGTGCCACGGGGACAGGCTATAGCAATCAGCCCCAGCATTTT. Translation: CATGTGYSNQPQHF.

This clonotype was counted at least ten times. The genes are TRBV20-1 and TRBJ1-6; perhaps TRBD1 as D (5 bases). The CDR3 has 14 residues. The V gene's germline CDR1 is DFQATT and CDR2 SNEGSKA (reference sequence). V dropped 3 bases and J dropped 15 bases, with 21 bases sitting between them. CDR3 region: CSARGLPGDPGLHF. The CDR3 coding sequence is TGCAGTGCTAGGGGGCTCCCTGGGGACCCGGGCCTCCACTTT.

This clonotype appeared a few times. V gene TRBV12-3 or TRBV12-4 combines with J gene TRBJ1-1; a possible D gene is TRBD1 (5 bases). The CDR3 has 17 amino acids. Between the trimmed V and J ends, which lost 0 bases and 0 bases, there was a span of 14 bases. DNA of the CDR3: TGTGCCAGCAGTTTAGCGAGGGGATGGGAAATGAACACTGAAGCTTTCTTT. Translation: CASSLARGWEMNTEAFF.

The chain couples TRBV6-1 to TRBJ2-4, with D possibly matching TRBD1 (7 bases). The CDR3 runs to 13 residues. Deletions cut 7 bases from V and 7 bases from J, with 14 bases between. The germline V gene has CDR1 MNHNS and CDR2 SASEGT. The CDR3, as DNA: TGTGCCAGCATCCCCCCAGGGGGGAACATTCAGTACTTC. It specifies CASIPPGGNIQYF.

This clonotype was recorded at least ten times. J is TRBJ2-7 and V is TRBV7-2, with D unresolved. The germline V gene encodes CDR1 SGHTA and CDR2 FQGNSA. This CDR3 spans 13 amino acids. V was cut by 6 bases and J by 4 bases, with 13 bases left in between. CDR3 in DNA: TGTGCCAGCAGTCGTCCTGGTAGATACGAGCAGTACTTC. Translated, it gives CASSRPGRYEQYF.

The gene calls are TRBV11-2 and TRBJ2-3; a weak D match, TRBD2 (5 bases). The CDR3 runs 17 residues. V lost 1 base and J lost 0, with 14 bases in between. The germline V gene has CDR1 SGHAT and CDR2 FQNNGV. The CDR3 sequence: CASSLGGGWGSTDTQYF. The CDR3 DNA follows: TGTGCCAGCAGCTTAGGCGGAGGATGGGGTAGCACAGATACGCAGTATTTT.

This clonotype occurred a few times. The J gene is TRBJ1-6, the V gene TRBV12-3 or TRBV12-4; 10 bases map to TRBD1. The V and J ends lost 5 bases and 8 bases, in that order; junction bases with no gene match: 6. The CDR3 consists of 15 residues. The CDR3 spells CASSEWTGGDSPLHF. CDR3 bases: TGTGCCAGCAGTGAATGGACAGGGGGGGATTCACCCCTCCACTTT.

V usage is TRBV7-9 and J usage is TRBJ2-4; tentative D call: TRBD1 (5 bases). There are 14 residues in the CDR3. Trimming pared 5 bases from V and 6 bases from J, leaving 14 bases between. From germline, CDR1 is SEHNR and CDR2 FQNEAQ (reference sequence). CDR3 residues: CASSLGRQGNIQYF. CDR3 in DNA: TGTGCCAGCAGCCTAGGTAGGCAGGGAAACATTCAGTACTTC.

The chain carries TRBV9 and TRBJ2-1; the match to TRBD2 covers 13 bases. The CDR3 spans 19 residues. Trimming removed 4 bases from V and 6 bases from J; junction bases left unmatched: 16. The germline V gene encodes CDR1 SGDLS and CDR2 YYNGEE. For the CDR3, the DNA is TGTGCCAGCAGCCCCGGACTAGCGGGGGCCCTTCCGTTGGGCAATGAGCAGTTCTTC. Its translation: CASSPGLAGALPLGNEQFF.

This clonotype has a count of ten or more. V and J are TRBV6-5 and TRBJ1-5; D call uncertain. With 4 bases removed from V and 6 bases from J, the gap between germline ends came to 7 bases. Germline CDR1 MNHEY, CDR2 SVGAGI. There are 12 residues in the CDR3. The CDR3 nucleotides are TGTGCCAGCAGTTCGGAGCGTCAGCCCCAGCATTTT. It translates to CASSSERQPQHF.

This clonotype was recorded many times. The V gene is TRBV20-1, the J gene TRBJ1-1; no definite D call. The CDR3 spans 13 residues. The germline V gene has CDR1 DFQATT and CDR2 SNEGSKA (reference sequence). Deletions cut 4 bases from V and 4 bases from J, with 13 bases between. In nucleotides, the CDR3 is TGCAGTGCTACATACGGGGTGGGCACTGAAGCTTTCTTT. Translation gives CSATYGVGTEAFF.

The gene calls are TRBV4-3 and TRBJ1-1; D not certain. The germline V gene encodes CDR1 LGHNA and CDR2 YSLEER. The CDR3 spans 16 residues. Deletions cut 0 bases from V and 4 bases from J, with 15 bases between. The CDR3 region has the DNA TGCGCCAGCAGCCAAGATCGAAACCAGGTGCGCACTGAAGCTTTCTTT. Translating it yields CASSQDRNQVRTEAFF.

This clonotype was picked up many times. V usage is TRBV7-8 and J usage is TRBJ2-1; the match to TRBD1 covers 8 bases. V shed 1 base, J shed 6 bases, and the junction held 2 bases outside the gene matches. Germline CDR1 and CDR2: SGHVS and FQNEAQ. The CDR3 spans 14 residues. The CDR3 reads CASSLETGVNEQFF. In DNA form, the CDR3 reads TGTGCCAGCAGCTTAGAGACAGGGGTCAATGAGCAGTTCTTC.